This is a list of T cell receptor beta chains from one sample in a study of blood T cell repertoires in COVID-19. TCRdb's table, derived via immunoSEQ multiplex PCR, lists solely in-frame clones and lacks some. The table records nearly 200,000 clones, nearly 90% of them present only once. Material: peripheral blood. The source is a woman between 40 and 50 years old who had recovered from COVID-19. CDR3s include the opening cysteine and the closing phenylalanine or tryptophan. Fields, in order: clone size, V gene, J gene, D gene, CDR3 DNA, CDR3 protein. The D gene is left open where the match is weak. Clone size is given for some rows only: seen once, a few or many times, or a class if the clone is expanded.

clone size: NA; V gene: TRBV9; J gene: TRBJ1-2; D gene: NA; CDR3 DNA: TGTGCCAGCAGCGGGGGAGGAGGGGCATTGTTTGGCTACACCTTC; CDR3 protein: CASSGGGGALFGYTF
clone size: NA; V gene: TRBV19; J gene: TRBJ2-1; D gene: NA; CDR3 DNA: TGTGCCAGTAGTATAGAAGCAGGGGTAAGCTACAATGAGCAGTTCTTC; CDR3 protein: CASSIEAGVSYNEQFF
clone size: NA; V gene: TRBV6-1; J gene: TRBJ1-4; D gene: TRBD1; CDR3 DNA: TGTGCCAGCAGTGAAGCGCTTGGACAGGGGATCGGTGAAAAACTGTTTTTT; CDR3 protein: CASSEALGQGIGEKLFF
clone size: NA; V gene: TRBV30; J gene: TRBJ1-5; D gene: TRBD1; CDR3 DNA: TGTGCCTGGAGTGTAGGGGTACAGGGGCATCAGCCCCAGCATTTT; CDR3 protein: CAWSVGVQGHQPQHF
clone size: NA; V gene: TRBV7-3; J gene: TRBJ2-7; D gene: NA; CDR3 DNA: TGTGCCAGCAGCCACCGGGACGGGGGCTCCTACGAGCAGTACTTC; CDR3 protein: CASSHRDGGSYEQYF
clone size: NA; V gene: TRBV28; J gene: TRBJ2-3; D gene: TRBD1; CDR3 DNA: TGTGCCAGCAGTTCGGACAGGGGGCGCAGCTGGGTTACGCAGTATTTT; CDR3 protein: CASSSDRGRSWVTQYF
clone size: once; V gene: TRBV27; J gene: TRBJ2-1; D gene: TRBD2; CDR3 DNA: TGTGCCAGCAGTTTATTGGTGGCTAGCGGGAGCCTAAGAATCCGCAATGAGCAGTTCTTC; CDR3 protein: CASSLLVASGSLRIRNEQFF
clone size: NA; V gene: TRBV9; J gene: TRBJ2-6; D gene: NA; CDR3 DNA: TGTGCCAGCAGCGTAGAGAGTGGTGACAGACCGAATTTC; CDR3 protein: CASSVESGDRPNF
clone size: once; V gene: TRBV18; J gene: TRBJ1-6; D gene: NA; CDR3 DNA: TGTGCCAGCTCACCCCAGGACAGTTATAATTCACCCCTCCACTTT; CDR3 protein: CASSPQDSYNSPLHF
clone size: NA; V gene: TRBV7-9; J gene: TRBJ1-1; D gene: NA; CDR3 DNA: TGTGCCAGCAGCCCCCGCCCTCGTGGGCCGTTACTCTACACTGAAGCTTTCTTT; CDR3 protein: CASSPRPRGPLLYTEAFF
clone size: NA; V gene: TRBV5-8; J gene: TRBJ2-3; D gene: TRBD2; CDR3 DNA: TGTGCCAGCAGCTTTTCCCGGACTAGCGGGAGTTCACGGGCAGATACGCAGTATTTT; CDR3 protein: CASSFSRTSGSSRADTQYF
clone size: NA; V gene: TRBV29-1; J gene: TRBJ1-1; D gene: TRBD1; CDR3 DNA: TGCAGCGTGGCTCGGGACAGGGTTGTGAACACTGAAGCTTTCTTT; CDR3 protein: CSVARDRVVNTEAFF
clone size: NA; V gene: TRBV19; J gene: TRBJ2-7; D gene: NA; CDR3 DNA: TGTGCCAGTAGTGCCGGAGGATCCAGCTCCTACGAGCAGTACTTC; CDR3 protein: CASSAGGSSSYEQYF
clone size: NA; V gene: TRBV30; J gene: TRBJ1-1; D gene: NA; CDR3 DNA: TGTGCCTGGAACCGCCGGTTTTCGGTATACACTGAAGCTTTCTTT; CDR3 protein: CAWNRRFSVYTEAFF
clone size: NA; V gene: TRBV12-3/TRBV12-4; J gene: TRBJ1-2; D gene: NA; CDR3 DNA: TGTGCCAGCAGCGACGGGACACCCTATGGCTACACCTTC; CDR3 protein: CASSDGTPYGYTF
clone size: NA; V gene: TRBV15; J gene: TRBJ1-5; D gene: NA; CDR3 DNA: TGTGCCACCAGCCCGGGGGAAATCCATAGCAATCAGCCCCAGCATTTT; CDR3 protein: CATSPGEIHSNQPQHF